The T cell receptor (beta chain) under discussion was sequenced for a study of CD8+CD57+ T cells in acquired aplastic anemia. About the research overall: Sorted CD4+ and CD8+ cells gave a mean 3.2 ug DNA, range 0.2 to 27.4 ug.

With regard to this clonotype: Its specificity is not known.

According to the study, genomic DNA was the template for TCR beta VDJ and CDR3 profiling. TCRdb re-derived calls from the reads in MiXCR, one entry per CDR3 protein. The data show some 170,000 distinct CDR3 sequences, about 64% seen once. CD8+CD57+ cell expansion had been shown by flow cytometry in patients chosen for sequencing. Blood was sampled before the patients had received any therapy. Overall study results and limits: Patients had roughly 30 CD8+ CDR3 sequences in common with controls (the shared set).

The CDR3 has 15 amino acids. Germline lookup yields CDR1 ENHRY and CDR2 SYGVKD. V shed 5 bases, J shed 3 bases, and the junction held 5 bases outside the gene matches. The receptor was isolated from a human donor with aplastic anemia. Input material: sorted CD4+, CD8+, or CD8+CD57+ T cells (not recorded which) from PBMCs. This sequence joins TRBV10-3 and TRBJ2-3; 10 bases are a match to TRBD1. The CDR3: CAISKRGQGTDTQYF. CDR3 DNA sequence: TGTGCCATCAGTAAAAGGGGACAGGGGACAGATACGCAGTATTTT.